This TCR beta chain was obtained from a study of regulatory T cells in long-lasting Graves disease. Study-wide results and limits: Newly diagnosed disease favored TRBV20-1 and TRBJ2-1 over persistent disease.

This clonotype was seen ten or more times. Its antigen is currently unknown. With iRepertoire HTBI primers and Arm-PCR of CDR3 regions, TCR beta libraries were built. In TCRdb, the multiplex PCR reads were re-called with MiXCR into one record per CDR3 protein. Among around 400,000 distinct CDR3 sequences listed, roughly a sixth were seen once. Time point noted: newly diagnosed GD, antithyroid drugs for less than 3 months. Making the TCR library involved RNA that had been extracted from PBMCs. Graves' disease diagnosis relied on American Thyroid Association guidelines. CDR1 is LGHNT, CDR2 FRNRAP, per germline. The J segment lost 7 bases and the V segment lost 3 bases, leaving 13 bases of the junction unmatched. CDR3 size: 18 residues.

The chain employs TRBV12-5 and TRBJ1-5; 12 bases are a match to TRBD1. Sequences were derived from peripheral blood mononuclear cells (PBMCs), sampled at new diagnosis, from a patient treated with antithyroid drugs. This receptor was taken from a female donor with Graves disease. The CDR3, as DNA: TGTGCTAGTGGTTTATACGTTGGGACAGGGGGCGAGGGACAGCCCCAGCATTTT. This sequence encodes CASGLYVGTGGEGQPQHF.